This entry lists 19 T cell receptor beta chains sequenced from one sample in a study of cytomegalovirus exposure and HLA in healthy donors. Researchers ran the PCR with 60 Vbeta and 13 Jbeta primers. Libraries were prepared by immunoSEQ multiplex PCR; TCRdb keeps only in-frame clonotypes and omits some of them. Of roughly 110,000 clones in the sample, around 75% were seen once. Sequencing was performed on PBMCs. Receptor source: a female donor in good health and CMV-seronegative.

The rearrangement uses TRBV5-1 and TRBJ2-1; 8 bases are a match to TRBD2. V lost 4 bases, J lost 4 bases, and 10 bases stayed unmatched. This CDR3 is built from 16 residues. The germline CDR1 and CDR2 sequences are SGHRS and YFSETQ. Here the CDR3 reads CASSPQYGGVYNEQFF. Written as DNA, the CDR3 is TGCGCCAGCAGCCCCCAGTACGGGGGGGTTTACAATGAGCAGTTCTTC. The full variable domain, rest sourced from reference TRBV5-1 and TRBJ2-1, is KAGVTQTPRYLIKTRGQQVTLSCSPISGHRSVSWYQQTPGQGLQFLFEYFSETQRNKGNFPGRFSGRQFSNSRSEMNVSTLELGDSALYLCASSPQYGGVYNEQFFGPGTRLTVL.

In its sample, this clone was seen a few times. The CDR3 loop is CASSFGTGVEGEQFF. The CDR3, as DNA: TGTGCCAGCAGCTTCGGGACAGGGGTGGAGGGTGAGCAGTTCTTC. The chain combines TRBV5-5 with TRBJ2-1; 10 bases fit TRBD1. Germline V gene lookup returns CDR1 SGHKS and CDR2 YYEKEE (reference sequence). CDR3 length: 15 residues. Trimming at V came to 2 bases and at J to 9 bases, leaving 8 bases not matched to a gene.

This clone was found a few times. The rearrangement uses TRBV10-3 and TRBJ1-5, with a tentative D call TRBD1 (5 bases). The CDR3 contains 13 residues. The germline gives CDR1 ENHRY, CDR2 SYGVKD. The V end was cut by 4 bases, the J end by 5 bases, with 9 bases between. CDR3: CAISVGGDQPQHF. The DNA for the CDR3 is TGTGCCATCAGTGTAGGAGGGGATCAGCCCCAGCATTTT.

V and J are TRBV19 and TRBJ1-2, with a weak D call TRBD1 (5 bases). Germline values: CDR1 LNHDA, CDR2 SQIVND (reference sequence). Deletions cut 5 bases from V and 3 bases from J, with 10 bases between. The length of the CDR3 is 13 residues. DNA for the CDR3: TGTGCCAGTAGTGCGGAAGGGGACTATGGCTACACCTTC. It translates to CASSAEGDYGYTF. Full variable domain (rest looked up from reference TRBV19 and TRBJ1-2): DGGITQSPKYLFRKEGQNVTLSCEQNLNHDAMYWYRQDPGQGLRLIYYSQIVNDFQKGDIAEGYSVSREKKESFPLTVTSAQKNPTAFYLCASSAEGDYGYTFGSGTRLTVV.

The chain has TRBV4-3 and TRBJ1-3, with TRBD1 matching 8 bases. With V trimmed by 0 bases and J by 6 bases, 4 bases remained unmatched. Germline lookup yields CDR1 LGHNA and CDR2 YSLEER. There are 15 residues in the CDR3. The CDR3 nucleotides are TGCGCCAGCAGCCAAGACAGGGGGCTTGTAAACACCATATATTTT. It codes for CASSQDRGLVNTIYF.

This chain connects TRBV18 to TRBJ1-5, with TRBD1 matching 7 bases. The V segment lost 3 bases and the J segment 6 bases; nucleotides outside the gene matches: 8. The germline V gene has CDR1 KGHSH and CDR2 LQKENI. This CDR3 has 15 residues. The CDR3 sequence: CASSPRTGEAQPQHF. In nucleotides, the CDR3 is TGTGCCAGCTCACCCCGAACAGGGGAGGCTCAGCCCCAGCATTTT.

The V call is TRBV28, the J call TRBJ2-7; D is unclear. Between the trimmed V and J ends, which lost 2 bases and 5 bases, there was a span of 10 bases. CDR3 length equals 13 residues. From germline, CDR1 is MDHEN and CDR2 SYDVKM. DNA for the CDR3: TGTGCCAGCAGTTTAGAGCCGGTCGACGAGCAGTACTTC. It yields the protein CASSLEPVDEQYF. The full variable domain, in which reference TRBV28 and TRBJ2-7 provide the parts outside the CDR3, is DVKVTQSSRYLVKRTGEKVFLECVQDMDHENMFWYRQDPGLGLRLIYFSYDVKMKEKGDIPEGYSVSREKKERFSLILESASTNQTSMYLCASSLEPVDEQYFGPGTRLTVT.

A single count supports this clone. The chain has TRBV30 and TRBJ2-1; 8 bases fit TRBD2. The CDR3 length is 16 residues. Unmatched junction bases numbered 14, after V lost 3 bases and J lost 7 bases. Germline V CDR1 and CDR2: GTSNPN, SVGIG (reference sequence). As DNA, the CDR3 is TGTGCCTGGAGCTGGTTGGTAGCGGGAAGGGTTAATGAGCAGTTCTTC. Protein product: CAWSWLVAGRVNEQFF.

The rearrangement uses TRBV11-3 and TRBJ2-6; 8 nucleotides match TRBD1. Germline lookup yields CDR1 SGHNT and CDR2 YENEEA. Trimming took 8 bases from V and 1 from J; bases not matched to a gene: 4. The CDR3 extends over 15 amino acids. Here the CDR3 DNA reads TGTGCCAGCGGACGGACAGGGTCTGGGGCCAACGTCCTGACTTTC. This gives the protein CASGRTGSGANVLTF.

The rearrangement uses TRBV9 and TRBJ2-1; 13 bases map to TRBD2. After removal of 0 bases from V and 0 bases from J, the junction contained 12 bases not matched to a gene. This CDR3 is built from 21 residues. The V gene's germline CDR1 is SGDLS and CDR2 YYNGEE. The CDR3 bases are TGTGCCAGCAGCGTAGCCCTCCTGACTAGCGGGAGGCCGAGCTCCTACAATGAGCAGTTCTTC. It specifies CASSVALLTSGRPSSYNEQFF.

The rearrangement uses TRBV14 and TRBJ2-2; the D gene is possibly TRBD2 (6 bases). Trimming left V 5 bases short and J 4 bases short, with 8 bases between. Germline V gene lookup returns CDR1 SGHDN and CDR2 FVKESK. The CDR3 is made up of 13 amino acids. DNA of the CDR3: TGTGCCAGCAGCGAGGGACTCACCGGGGAGCTGTTTTTT. This gives the protein CASSEGLTGELFF. Full variable domain (rest looked up from reference TRBV14 and TRBJ2-2): EAGVTQFPSHSVIEKGQTVTLRCDPISGHDNLYWYRRVMGKEIKFLLHFVKESKQDESGMPNNRFLAERTGGTYSTLKVQPAELEDSGVYFCASSEGLTGELFFGEGSRLTVL.

The rearrangement joins TRBV9 to TRBJ2-5; TRBD2 matches at 14 bases. The CDR3 length is 17 residues. With V trimmed by 0 bases and J by 5 bases, 6 bases remained unmatched. Germline-derived CDR1 and CDR2 are SGDLS and YYNGEE. CDR3 nucleotides: TGTGCCAGCAGCGTAGGGGGACTAGCGGGAGTGGGGGAGACCCAGTACTTC. This gives the protein CASSVGGLAGVGETQYF.

The rearrangement uses TRBV9 and TRBJ2-3, with a tentative D call TRBD2 (6 bases). CDR1 and CDR2 (germline): SGDLS, YYNGEE. This CDR3 is 15 amino acids long. V lost 4 bases and J lost 1, with 13 bases in between. The CDR3 is CASSRSASGTDTQYF. The CDR3 DNA reads TGTGCCAGCAGCCGTTCGGCTAGCGGCACAGATACGCAGTATTTT.

This chain connects TRBV6-1 to TRBJ2-5; 8 bases agree with TRBD2. Germline-derived CDR1 and CDR2 are MNHNS and SASEGT. The CDR3 consists of 15 residues. J gave up 4 bases and V 10 bases, and 14 bases lay outside the gene matches. The CDR3 loop reads CATRISGGAGETQYF. The CDR3 region has the DNA TGTGCCACGAGAATCTCGGGGGGGGCGGGAGAGACCCAGTACTTC.

This clone was seen a handful of times. CDR3 sequence (DNA): TGTGCCAGCAGTTTAGGGGGCGGCTATGGCTACACCTTC. Its protein product is CASSLGGGYGYTF. The chain combines TRBV6-5 with TRBJ1-2; 7 bases fit TRBD1. This CDR3 contains 13 residues. J gave up 4 bases and V 4 bases, and 3 bases lay outside the gene matches. Germline V gene lookup returns CDR1 MNHEY and CDR2 SVGAGI.

In its sample, this clone was seen once. The chain employs TRBV10-1 and TRBJ2-1; the D gene is possibly TRBD2 (5 bases). With 4 bases removed from V and 8 bases from J, the gap between germline ends came to 9 bases. Germline CDR1 WNHNN, CDR2 SYGVQD (reference sequence). There are 12 residues in the CDR3. The CDR3 DNA follows: TGCGCCAGCAGTGGTGATAGCGATGAGCAGTTCTTC. Encoded protein: CASSGDSDEQFF.

This chain joins TRBV11-2 and TRBJ1-2, with a possible D match to TRBD1 (5 bases). V lost 3 bases, J lost 6 bases, and 11 bases lay in between. The CDR3 sequence is 13 residues long. Germline V lookup: CDR1 SGHAT, CDR2 FQNNGV. CDR3 nucleotide sequence: TGTGCCAGCAGCTTTTGGGGGGTCGATGGCTACACCTTC. Amino acids: CASSFWGVDGYTF.

The V gene is TRBV29-1, the J gene TRBJ1-2, with D possibly being TRBD1 (6 bases). The CDR3 is 12 residues long. Trimming shortened V by 5 bases and J by 3 bases, and 10 bases separated the two germline ends. The germline CDR1 and CDR2 sequences are SQVTM and ANQGSEA. CDR3 sequence reads: CSVYRDHYGYTF. CDR3 nucleotides: TGCAGCGTTTACAGGGATCACTATGGCTACACCTTC. The full variable domain, in which reference TRBV29-1 and TRBJ1-2 provide the parts outside the CDR3, is SAVISQKPSRDICQRGTSLTIQCQVDSQVTMMFWYRQQPGQSLTLIATANQGSEATYESGFVIDKFPISRPNLTFSTLTVSNMSPEDSSIYLCSVYRDHYGYTFGSGTRLTVV.

The V call is TRBV7-2, the J call TRBJ2-5; TRBD1 matches at 7 bases. Germline trimming cut 1 base from V and 2 bases from J; bases unmatched to any gene: 7. Germline values: CDR1 SGHTA, CDR2 FQGNSA. This CDR3 is built from 16 residues. The CDR3 here is CASSLVYRGGQETQYF. The CDR3 nucleotides are TGTGCCAGCAGCTTAGTGTACAGGGGTGGGCAAGAGACCCAGTACTTC.